This T cell receptor (beta chain) is drawn from a study of CD4 and CD8 cells across lung adenocarcinoma regions. TCRdb re-called the PCR reads through MiXCR, storing one row per CDR3 protein. This table has 3,500 to 4,000 distinct CDR3 sequences, roughly 60% appearing once. The germline V and J ends were trimmed by 4 bases and 7 bases, with 13 bases remaining between them. Germline V gene sequence: CDR1 MNHEY, CDR2 SMNVEV (reference sequence). The CDR3 is made up of 13 amino acids. Samples came from patients with localized non-small cell lung adenocarcinoma. V usage is TRBV27 and J usage is TRBJ2-5; TRBD2 is a possible D gene (5 bases). The origin of this receptor is a male donor with lung adenocarcinoma. The CD4 and CD8 labels of this study may be unreliable. The sequenced sample consisted of CD4+ T cells from the margin of a lung tumor. CDR3 sequence (DNA): TGTGCCAGCAGTTCCGGGGTGGCGGGGACCCAGTACTTC. It encodes CASSSGVAGTQYF.